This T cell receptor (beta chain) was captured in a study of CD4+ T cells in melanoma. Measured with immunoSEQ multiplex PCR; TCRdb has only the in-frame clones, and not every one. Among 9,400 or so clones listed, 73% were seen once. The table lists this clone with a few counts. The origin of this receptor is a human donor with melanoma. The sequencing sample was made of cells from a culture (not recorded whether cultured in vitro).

CDR3 DNA: TGTGCCAGCAGCCTCGGACAGGGAAGAGCAGGCAATCAGCCCCAGCATTTT. Encoded protein: CASSLGQGRAGNQPQHF. V gene TRBV5-5 combines with J gene TRBJ1-5; the match to TRBD1 covers 8 bases. After removal of 4 bases from V and 2 bases from J, the junction contained 11 bases not matched to a gene. The length of the CDR3 is 17 residues. Germline loops: CDR1 SGHKS, CDR2 YYEKEE (reference sequence). The full variable domain, completed using reference TRBV5-5 and TRBJ1-5, is DAGVTQSPTHLIKTRGQQVTLRCSPISGHKSVSWYQQVLGQGPQFIFQYYEKEERGRGNFPDRFSARQFPNYSSELNVNALLLGDSALYLCASSLGQGRAGNQPQHFGDGTRLSIL.